These T cell receptor beta chains were read from a single sample in a study of blood T cell repertoires in COVID-19. This table comes from immunoSEQ multiplex PCR, and its TCRdb copy is limited to in-frame clones, with some not included. The sample has about 270,000 clones; about 86% are singletons. The sequencing sample was made of peripheral blood. All receptors come from an older woman with active or convalescent COVID-19. Each CDR3 is given without its conserved first and last residue.

J gene,V gene,CDR3 protein
TRBJ1-1,TRBV5-4,ASSLASMNTEAF
TRBJ1-1,TRBV5-4,ASSTGWMNTEAF
TRBJ2-7,TRBV11-3,ASSLGGQGSYEQY
TRBJ1-2,TRBV29-1,SVQQGGEGYT
TRBJ2-4,TRBV7-9,ASSLGSLAGGAKNIQY
TRBJ1-6,TRBV6-5,ASSYDRGYNSPLH
TRBJ2-5,TRBV5-1,ASSSKKGLDEETQY
TRBJ2-2,TRBV19,ASSRDRETGELF
TRBJ2-7,TRBV2,ASSETGTAPYEQY
TRBJ1-4,TRBV5-1,ASSIPRQGSNEKLF
TRBJ2-7,TRBV15,ATSRDVRSYEQY
TRBJ1-4,TRBV12-5,ASGLVGAFNEKLF
TRBJ1-4,TRBV10-3,AISEGLAGEGEKLF
TRBJ1-2,TRBV6-5,ASGFTGGYGYT
TRBJ2-1,TRBV4-3,ASSTTGGPYNEQF
TRBJ1-2,TRBV5-1,ASSSTATNYGYT
TRBJ1-1,TRBV7-3,ASSLNSGRANTEAF
TRBJ2-1,TRBV7-9,ASSPPGEGEQF
TRBJ1-1,TRBV7-2,ASVTGRGSPEAF
TRBJ1-2,TRBV19,ASSLIQGALDGYT
TRBJ2-1,TRBV18,ASSEGATNEQF
TRBJ2-1,TRBV9,ASSVGAGANNEQF
TRBJ2-2,TRBV7-9,ASSLVGVGELF
TRBJ1-5,TRBV6-5,ASSYGQGRNQPQH
TRBJ1-5,TRBV5-1,ASSLEQGAGQPQH
TRBJ2-1,TRBV7-6,ASSLIFSRVGNNEQF
TRBJ1-4,TRBV25-1,ASSEFGTGVEKLF
TRBJ2-7,TRBV7-5,ARSLAHCPGTETYEQY
TRBJ1-1,TRBV5-6,ASSLSQGANTEAF
TRBJ2-3,TRBV11-3,ASSLTVRFSPSTDTQY
TRBJ2-3,TRBV6-6,ASSGTVDTDTQY
TRBJ2-5,TRBV6-2/TRBV6-3,ASSYAGSGPEETQY
TRBJ1-1,TRBV6-5,ASMRSGLGNTEAF
TRBJ1-1,TRBV29-1,SGIQMNTEAF
TRBJ1-2,TRBV7-8,ASSLVGGPTNYGYT
TRBJ2-7,TRBV5-4,ASSLHPGVSYEQY
TRBJ2-7,TRBV7-3,ASTPHRQRGDEQY
TRBJ2-1,TRBV27,ATHRGSGVNNEQF
TRBJ2-3,TRBV5-1,ASSLADRDTDTQY
TRBJ2-3,TRBV5-4,ASSLDRSDTQY
TRBJ2-5,TRBV2,ASSEAIGGGHQETQY
TRBJ2-2,TRBV4-2,ASSQDGGLNTGELF
TRBJ1-1,TRBV12-3/TRBV12-4,ASSLGAGAF
TRBJ2-7,TRBV5-6,ASTLLGDRVPEQY
TRBJ2-2,TRBV6-6,ASSRTWSGGGTGELF
TRBJ2-6,TRBV14,ASSEVEWPSGANVLT
TRBJ2-3,TRBV5-1,ASNRETRDTQY
TRBJ2-7,TRBV2,ASSDNEQY
TRBJ2-6,TRBV7-2,ASSLPQGVGANVLT
TRBJ2-3,TRBV6-2/TRBV6-3,ASSYTWTGGGPDTQY
TRBJ1-2,TRBV2,ASSGLQVAAGYT